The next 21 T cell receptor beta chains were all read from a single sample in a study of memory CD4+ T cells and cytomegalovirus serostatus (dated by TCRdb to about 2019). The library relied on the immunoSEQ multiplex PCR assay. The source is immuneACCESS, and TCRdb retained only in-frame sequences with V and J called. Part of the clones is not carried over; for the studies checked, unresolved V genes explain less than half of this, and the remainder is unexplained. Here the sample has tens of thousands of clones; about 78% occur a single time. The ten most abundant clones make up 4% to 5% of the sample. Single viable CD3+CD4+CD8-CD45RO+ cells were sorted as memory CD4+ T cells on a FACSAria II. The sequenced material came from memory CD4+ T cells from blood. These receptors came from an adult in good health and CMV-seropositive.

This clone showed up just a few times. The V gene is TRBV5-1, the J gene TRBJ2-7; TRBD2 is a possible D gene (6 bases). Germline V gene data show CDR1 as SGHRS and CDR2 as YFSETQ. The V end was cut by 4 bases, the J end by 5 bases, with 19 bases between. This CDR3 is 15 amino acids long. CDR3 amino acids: CASSVAGTSEHEQYF. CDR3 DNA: TGCGCCAGCAGCGTCGCCGGGACTTCGGAACACGAGCAGTACTTC.

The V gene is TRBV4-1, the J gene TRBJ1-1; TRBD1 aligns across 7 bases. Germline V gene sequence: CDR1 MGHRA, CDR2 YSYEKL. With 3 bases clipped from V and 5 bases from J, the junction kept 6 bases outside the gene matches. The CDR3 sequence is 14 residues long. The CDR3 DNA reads TGCGCCAGCAGCCATATCGACAGGGAAACTGAAGCTTTCTTT. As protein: CASSHIDRETEAFF.

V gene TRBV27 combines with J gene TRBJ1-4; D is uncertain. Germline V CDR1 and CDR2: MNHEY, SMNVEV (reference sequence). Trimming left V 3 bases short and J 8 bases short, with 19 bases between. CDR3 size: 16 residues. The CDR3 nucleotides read TGTGCCAGCAGTTTGGATTACTTGGCAGGTCAGGAAAAACTGTTTTTT. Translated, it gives CASSLDYLAGQEKLFF.

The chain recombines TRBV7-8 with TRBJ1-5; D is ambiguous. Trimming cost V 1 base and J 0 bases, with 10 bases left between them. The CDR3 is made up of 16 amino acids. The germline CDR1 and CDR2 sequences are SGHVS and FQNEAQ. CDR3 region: CASSLGGVYSNQPQHF. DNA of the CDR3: TGTGCCAGCAGCTTAGGCGGGGTTTATAGCAATCAGCCCCAGCATTTT.

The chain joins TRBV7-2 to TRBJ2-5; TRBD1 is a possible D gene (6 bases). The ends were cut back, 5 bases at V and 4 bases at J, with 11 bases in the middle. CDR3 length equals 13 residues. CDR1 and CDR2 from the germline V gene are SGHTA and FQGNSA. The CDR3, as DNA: TGTGCCAGCAGCACAACCAGGGGAGAGACCCAGTACTTC. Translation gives CASSTTRGETQYF.

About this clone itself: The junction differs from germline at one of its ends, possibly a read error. CDR3 region: CASIRRGTSRHF. The CDR3 DNA sequence: TGTGCCAGCATCCGGAGGGGGACTAGCCGACACTTC. V gene TRBV9 combines with J gene TRBJ2-5; TRBD2 aligns across 9 bases. The CDR3 sequence is 12 residues long. The germline V gene encodes CDR1 SGDLS and CDR2 YYNGEE.

The CDR3 DNA reads TGTGCCAGCAGTACGACTAGCGGGAGGGCCAGGGAGACCCAGTACTTC. Translated, it gives CASSTTSGRARETQYF. V and J are TRBV28 and TRBJ2-5; 14 bases match TRBD2. The CDR3 length is 16 residues. Germline lookup yields CDR1 MDHEN and CDR2 SYDVKM. Trimming took 5 bases from V and 5 from J; bases not matched to a gene: 7.

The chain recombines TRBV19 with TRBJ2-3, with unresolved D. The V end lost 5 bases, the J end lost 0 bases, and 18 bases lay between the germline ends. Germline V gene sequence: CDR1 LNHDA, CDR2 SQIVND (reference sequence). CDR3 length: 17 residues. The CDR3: CASSPPFGSTSTDTQYF. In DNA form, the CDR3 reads TGTGCCAGTAGTCCTCCGTTCGGATCCACTAGCACAGATACGCAGTATTTT.

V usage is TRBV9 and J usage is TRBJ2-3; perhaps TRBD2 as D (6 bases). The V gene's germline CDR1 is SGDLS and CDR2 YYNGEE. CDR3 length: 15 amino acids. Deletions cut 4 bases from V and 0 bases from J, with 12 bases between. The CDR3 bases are TGTGCCAGCAGCCTTAGCGGATCGAGCACAGATACGCAGTATTTT. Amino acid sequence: CASSLSGSSTDTQYF. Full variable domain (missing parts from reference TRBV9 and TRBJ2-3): DSGVTQTPKHLITATGQRVTLRCSPRSGDLSVYWYQQSLDQGLQFLIQYYNGEERAKGNILERFSAQQFPDLHSELNLSSLELGDSALYFCASSLSGSSTDTQYFGPGTRLTVL.

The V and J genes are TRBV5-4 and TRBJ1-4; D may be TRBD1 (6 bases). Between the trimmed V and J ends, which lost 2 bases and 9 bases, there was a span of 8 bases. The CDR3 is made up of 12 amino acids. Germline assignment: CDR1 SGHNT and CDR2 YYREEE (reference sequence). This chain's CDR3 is CASSFGGQKLFF. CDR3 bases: TGTGCCAGCAGCTTTGGGGGCCAAAAACTGTTTTTT.

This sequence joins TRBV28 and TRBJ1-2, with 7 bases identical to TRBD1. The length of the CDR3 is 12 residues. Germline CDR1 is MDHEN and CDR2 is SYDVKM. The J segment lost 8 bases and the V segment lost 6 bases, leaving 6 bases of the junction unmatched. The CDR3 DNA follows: TGTGCCAGCAGCCAACAGGGGTCGGGCTACACCTTC. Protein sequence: CASSQQGSGYTF.

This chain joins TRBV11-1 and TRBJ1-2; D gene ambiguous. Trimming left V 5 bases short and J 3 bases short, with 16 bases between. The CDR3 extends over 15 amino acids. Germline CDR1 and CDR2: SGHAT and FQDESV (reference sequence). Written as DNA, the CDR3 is TGTGCCAGCAGCCCCGCTCAAGGGTTCCACTATGGCTACACCTTC. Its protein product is CASSPAQGFHYGYTF.

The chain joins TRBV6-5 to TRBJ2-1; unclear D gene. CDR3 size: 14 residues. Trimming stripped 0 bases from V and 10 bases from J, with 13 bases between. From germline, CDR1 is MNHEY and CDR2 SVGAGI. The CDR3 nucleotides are TGTGCCAGCAGTTACTCGGATGGGGTAAGGGAGCAGTTCTTC. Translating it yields CASSYSDGVREQFF.

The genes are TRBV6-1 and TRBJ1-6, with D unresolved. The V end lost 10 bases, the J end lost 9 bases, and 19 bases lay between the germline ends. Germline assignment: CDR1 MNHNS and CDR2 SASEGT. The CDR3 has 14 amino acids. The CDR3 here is CATRHGVEVSPLHF. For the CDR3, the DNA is TGTGCCACCCGTCACGGGGTTGAGGTTTCACCCCTCCACTTT.

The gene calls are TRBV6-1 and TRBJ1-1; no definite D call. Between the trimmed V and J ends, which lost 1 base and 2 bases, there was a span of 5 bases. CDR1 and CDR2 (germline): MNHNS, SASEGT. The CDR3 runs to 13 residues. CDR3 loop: CASSEVYNTEAFF. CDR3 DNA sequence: TGTGCCAGCAGTGAAGTTTACAACACTGAAGCTTTCTTT.

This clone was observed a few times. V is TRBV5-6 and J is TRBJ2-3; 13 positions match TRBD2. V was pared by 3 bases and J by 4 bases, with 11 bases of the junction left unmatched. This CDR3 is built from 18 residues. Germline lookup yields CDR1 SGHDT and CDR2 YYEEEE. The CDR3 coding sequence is TGTGCCAGCAGCTCATTTGGGGGACTAGCGGGACGGTCAGATACGCAGTATTTT. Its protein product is CASSSFGGLAGRSDTQYF.

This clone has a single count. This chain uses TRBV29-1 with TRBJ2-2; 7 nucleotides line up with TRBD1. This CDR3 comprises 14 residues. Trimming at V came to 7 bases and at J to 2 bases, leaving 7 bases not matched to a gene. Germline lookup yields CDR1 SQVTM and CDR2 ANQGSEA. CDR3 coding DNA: TGCAGCGCCCGGACAGGAGGTAACACCGGGGAGCTGTTTTTT. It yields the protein CSARTGGNTGELFF.

In DNA, the CDR3 is TGTGCCAGCAGCATGCATCAGGGAAGTGGGCAAGAGACCCAGTACTTC. Translated: CASSMHQGSGQETQYF. The V gene is TRBV7-9, the J gene TRBJ2-5; a weak D match, TRBD1 (5 bases). The germline gives CDR1 SEHNR, CDR2 FQNEAQ (reference sequence). The CDR3 sequence is 16 residues long. V lost 5 bases to trimming and J lost 2 bases, with 18 bases between them.

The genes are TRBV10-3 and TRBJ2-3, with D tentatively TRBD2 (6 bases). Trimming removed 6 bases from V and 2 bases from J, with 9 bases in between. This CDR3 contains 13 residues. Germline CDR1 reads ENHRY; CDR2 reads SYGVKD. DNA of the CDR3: TGTGCCATCAGCAGGGACTTCACAGATACGCAGTATTTT. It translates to CAISRDFTDTQYF.

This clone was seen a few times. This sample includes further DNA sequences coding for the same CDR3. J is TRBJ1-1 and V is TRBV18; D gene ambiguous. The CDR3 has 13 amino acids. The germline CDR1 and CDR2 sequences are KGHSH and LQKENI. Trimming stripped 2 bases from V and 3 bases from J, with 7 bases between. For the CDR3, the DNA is TGTGCCAGCTCACCATTGCAGGACACTGAAGCTTTCTTT. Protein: CASSPLQDTEAFF.

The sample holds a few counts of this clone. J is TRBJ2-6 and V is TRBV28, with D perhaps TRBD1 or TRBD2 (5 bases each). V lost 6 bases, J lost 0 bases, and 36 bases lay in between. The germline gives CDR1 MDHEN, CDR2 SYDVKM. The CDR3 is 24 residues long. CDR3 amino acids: CASSTYYPRDLTQTINSGANVLTF. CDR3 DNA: TGTGCCAGCAGCACATACTACCCCCGGGACCTCACCCAAACGATAAACTCTGGGGCCAACGTCCTGACTTTC.